This passage covers 14 T cell receptor beta chains from one sample sequenced in a study of T cell repertoires in cytomegalovirus infection. The antigens these receptors bind are not known. MiXCR, applied by TCRdb to the reads, yields one record per CDR3 protein. The profile shows about 89,000 distinct CDR3 sequences, around 32% of them singletons. Specimen: CD8+ T cells from cultured PBMCs, collected from culture after CMV antigen stimulation. Receptors originate from a human donor in good health (CMV status not recorded). Some clones in this sample may be carry-over from other donors' samples.

In this sample, this clonotype turned up many times. V and J are TRBV4-1 and TRBJ1-2, with TRBD1 as a possible D gene (6 bases). The CDR3 is made up of 15 amino acids. V shed 0 bases and J shed 8 bases, with 16 bases lying between them. Germline CDR1 and CDR2: MGHRA and YSYEKL. CDR3 in amino acids: CASSQDAVTGMGYTF. The CDR3 DNA reads TGCGCCAGCAGCCAAGACGCGGTTACAGGGATGGGCTACACCTTC.

This clonotype is termed medium-sized. The genes are TRBV4-1 and TRBJ1-1, with a weak D call TRBD1 (6 bases). Germline values: CDR1 MGHRA, CDR2 YSYEKL. The CDR3 is made up of 14 amino acids. Between the trimmed V and J ends, which lost 3 bases and 4 bases, there was a span of 12 bases. The CDR3 loop is CASSQLQGPTEAFF. The CDR3 DNA reads TGCGCCAGCAGCCAGCTCCAGGGGCCCACTGAAGCTTTCTTT.

This clonotype was observed a handful of times. Here the CDR3 DNA reads TGTGCCAGCAGCCAAGTCGCGGGGGCCACAGATACGCAGTATTTT. Amino acids: CASSQVAGATDTQYF. The chain employs TRBV3-1 and TRBJ2-3; tentatively, D is TRBD2 (7 bases). In germline, CDR1 is LGHDT, CDR2 YNNKEL (reference sequence). This CDR3 is built from 15 residues. V dropped 1 base and J dropped 2 bases, with 10 bases sitting between them.

The chain employs TRBV5-5 and TRBJ1-1; D is unresolved. The ends were cut back, 4 bases at V and 3 bases at J, with 13 bases in the middle. This CDR3 is 14 amino acids long. CDR1 and CDR2 (germline): SGHKS, YYEKEE (reference sequence). CDR3 coding DNA: TGTGCCAGCAGCGCGTGGGCTGGGGACACTGAAGCTTTCTTT. It codes for CASSAWAGDTEAFF.

V is TRBV7-9 and J is TRBJ2-7, with D uncertain. Trimming pared 0 bases from V and 3 bases from J, leaving 9 bases between. The CDR3 has 14 residues. Germline lookup yields CDR1 SEHNR and CDR2 FQNEAQ (reference sequence). The CDR3 sequence: CASSLALSSYEQYF. The CDR3 nucleotides are TGTGCCAGCAGCTTAGCCCTATCCAGCTACGAGCAGTACTTC.

The J gene is TRBJ1-1, the V gene TRBV9, with no clear D. The germline V and J ends were trimmed by 0 bases and 0 bases, with 9 bases remaining between them. The CDR3 is 15 residues long. Germline V CDR1 and CDR2: SGDLS, YYNGEE. In nucleotides, the CDR3 is TGTGCCAGCAGCGTAGGTAAGGGTCTGAACACTGAAGCTTTCTTT. This gives the protein CASSVGKGLNTEAFF.

The chain combines TRBV5-1 with TRBJ2-3, with D perhaps matching TRBD1 (6 bases). This CDR3 has 13 residues. Germline-derived CDR1 and CDR2 are SGHRS and YFSETQ. Trimming left V 2 bases short and J 6 bases short, with 10 bases between. The CDR3 DNA is TGCGCCAGCAGCTTCAGAAGGGGGGATACGCAGTATTTT. It translates to CASSFRRGDTQYF.

The V call is TRBV9, the J call TRBJ2-3; weak D call: TRBD1 (5 bases). Germline V CDR1 and CDR2: SGDLS, YYNGEE. Trimming took 0 bases from V and 5 from J, leaving 13 bases between them. The CDR3 contains 15 residues. CDR3 coding DNA: TGTGCCAGCAGCGTAGTGGCAGGGTCAGAAGATACGCAGTATTTT. Amino acid sequence: CASSVVAGSEDTQYF.

This clonotype was observed a handful of times. J is TRBJ2-1 and V is TRBV19; TRBD2 aligns across 8 bases. This CDR3 is 16 amino acids long. With V trimmed by 7 bases and J by 0 bases, 8 bases remained unmatched. Germline CDR1 and CDR2: LNHDA and SQIVND (reference sequence). CDR3 region: CASTSGSGGSYNEQFF. CDR3 sequence (DNA): TGTGCCAGTACCAGCGGAAGCGGGGGCTCCTACAATGAGCAGTTCTTC.

Many counts were recorded for this clonotype. This chain connects TRBV6-1 to TRBJ1-1; perhaps TRBD1 as D (6 bases). The CDR3 is 16 amino acids. Trimming stripped 5 bases from V and 4 bases from J, with 20 bases between. Germline V gene sequence: CDR1 MNHNS, CDR2 SASEGT. The CDR3 coding sequence is TGTGCCAGCAGTAACCCATTCCGGGGGCGGACCACTGAAGCTTTCTTT. As protein: CASSNPFRGRTTEAFF.

This clonotype was counted ten times or more. V and J are TRBV27 and TRBJ2-7; unclear D gene. Deletions cut 3 bases from V and 2 bases from J, with 11 bases between. From germline, CDR1 is MNHEY and CDR2 SMNVEV (reference sequence). The CDR3 loop spans 14 amino acids. CDR3 nucleotide sequence: TGTGCCAGCAGTTTGAACAGCGCTACCTACGAGCAGTACTTC. Protein: CASSLNSATYEQYF.

This clonotype appeared a few times. V and J are TRBV6-5 and TRBJ1-1; the D gene is possibly TRBD1 (6 bases). The V end lost 6 bases, the J end lost 4 bases, and 15 bases lay between the germline ends. The CDR3 is made up of 14 amino acids. CDR1 is MNHEY, CDR2 SVGAGI, per germline. Here the CDR3 DNA reads TGTGCCAGCAGCCCGATGGGGGCGGGCACTGAAGCTTTCTTT. It yields the protein CASSPMGAGTEAFF.

This clonotype was counted many times. V is TRBV7-3 and J is TRBJ2-3; 8 bases match TRBD2. The CDR3 consists of 14 residues. V was pared by 1 base and J by 5 bases, with 2 bases of the junction left unmatched. Germline-derived CDR1 and CDR2 are SGHTA and FQGTGA. CDR3 in DNA: TGTGCCAGCAGCTTAAAAGCGGGGGTAGATACGCAGTATTTT. Its protein product is CASSLKAGVDTQYF.

This clonotype was seen only a few times. The rearrangement joins TRBV5-4 to TRBJ2-3; no definite D call. Germline CDR1 reads SGHNT; CDR2 reads YYREEE (reference sequence). V lost 2 bases and J lost 3, with 7 bases in between. The CDR3 is 13 residues long. In nucleotides, the CDR3 is TGTGCCAGCAGCTTCCTCCAAACAGATACGCAGTATTTT. Its translation: CASSFLQTDTQYF.